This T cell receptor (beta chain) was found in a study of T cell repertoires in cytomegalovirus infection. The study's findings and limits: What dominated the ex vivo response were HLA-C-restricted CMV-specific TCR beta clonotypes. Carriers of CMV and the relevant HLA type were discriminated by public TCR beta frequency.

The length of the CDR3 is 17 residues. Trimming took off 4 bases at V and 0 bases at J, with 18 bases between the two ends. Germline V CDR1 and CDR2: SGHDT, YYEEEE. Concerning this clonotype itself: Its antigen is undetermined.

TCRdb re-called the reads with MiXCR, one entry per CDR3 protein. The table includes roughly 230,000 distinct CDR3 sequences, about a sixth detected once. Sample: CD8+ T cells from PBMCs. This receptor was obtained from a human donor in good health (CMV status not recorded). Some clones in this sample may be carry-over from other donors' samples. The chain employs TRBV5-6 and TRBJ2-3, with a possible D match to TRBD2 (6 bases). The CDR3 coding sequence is TGTGCCAGCAGCCACGATATGGTAGCGGACAGCACAGATACGCAGTATTTT. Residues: CASSHDMVADSTDTQYF.